This T cell receptor (beta chain) was found in a study of blood T cell repertoires in COVID-19. Study-wide context: Collection of acute and convalescent COVID-19 samples took place in the United States, Italy and Spain. The analysed material was cDNA or gDNA that came from T cells, B-cell-depleted T cells, or PBMCs.

Per the original data handling: The authors estimated nucleated cell counts from reference gene primer amplification. Sequencing used immunoSEQ multiplex PCR; TCRdb keeps in-frame clones, though not all of them. That table supplies the V and J calls and clone size; D and trimming were determined from the DNA. The table shows 140,000 to 150,000 clones, with around 84% occurring only once. Germline lookup yields CDR1 SGHTA and CDR2 FQGNSA. Between the trimmed V and J ends, which lost 1 base and 7 bases, there was a span of 8 bases. The CDR3 sequence is 13 residues long. The source material was peripheral blood. The sequence was collected from a woman aged 50 to 65 with acute or convalescent COVID-19. The genes are TRBV7-2 and TRBJ1-5, with D possibly being TRBD1 (5 bases). The CDR3, as DNA: TGTGCCAGCAGCTTAGGGGGCCTGCAGCCCCAGCATTTT. Protein sequence: CASSLGGLQPQHF.